This entry concerns a single T cell receptor (beta chain). Its antigen is currently unknown. This record comes from a study of neurological immune-mediated disorders. Germline V lookup: CDR1 SGHVS, CDR2 FNYEAQ. The CDR3 length is 14 residues. V lost 7 bases, J lost 5 bases, and 14 bases lay in between. Time point of the sample: longitudinal time-point 3. By 5'RACE with 10-nucleotide random UMIs, the cDNA was made. TCRdb independently ran MiXCR on the 5' RACE reads; one entry per CDR3 protein. The sample has about 80,000 distinct CDR3 sequences; approximately 4.6% are singletons. Regarding the study as a whole: HTLV-1-associated myelopathy led in TCR clonal expansion, while multiple sclerosis ranked lowest, below healthy controls.

The receptor comes from a woman aged 55 to 70 with multiple sclerosis. Material: PBMCs. This sequence joins TRBV7-6 and TRBJ1-4; D is ambiguous. The chain's CDR3 is CASTPKPGNEKLFF. The CDR3 nucleotides read TGTGCCAGCACCCCAAAGCCGGGAAATGAAAAACTGTTTTTT.